The rows below give T cell receptor beta chains drawn from one sample of a study of T cells in Graves' hyperthyroidism and ophthalmopathy. TCRdb processed the multiplex PCR reads anew with MiXCR; each CDR3 protein has one entry. The table includes about 360,000 distinct CDR3 sequences, approximately 25% detected once. The sequenced sample was blood. The receptors derive from a man aged 50 or older with Graves' hyperthyroidism. Each CDR3 is given without its conserved first and last residue.

v_gene: TRBV30; j_gene: TRBJ1-5; len: 12; CDR3aa: AWSDSYSNQPQH
v_gene: TRBV5-1; j_gene: TRBJ2-1; len: 15; CDR3aa: ASSISSGRVGNNEQF
v_gene: TRBV20-1; j_gene: TRBJ1-4; len: 11; CDR3aa: SAPVGAGEKLF
v_gene: TRBV28; j_gene: TRBJ2-1; len: 11; CDR3aa: ASSLRENDEQF
v_gene: TRBV20-1; j_gene: TRBJ1-3; len: 12; CDR3aa: SARDGTLGDTIY
v_gene: TRBV2; j_gene: TRBJ2-1; len: 13; CDR3aa: ASRPLGGIDNEQF
v_gene: TRBV3-1; j_gene: TRBJ2-1; len: 10; CDR3aa: ASSPLGDEQF
v_gene: TRBV3-1; j_gene: TRBJ1-5; len: 13; CDR3aa: ASRQTGGTNQPQH
v_gene: TRBV5-1; j_gene: TRBJ2-1; len: 12; CDR3aa: ASSPGTGVNEQF
v_gene: TRBV6-1; j_gene: TRBJ2-4; len: 12; CDR3aa: ASSGGRGLDIQY
v_gene: TRBV18; j_gene: TRBJ1-1; len: 12; CDR3aa: ASSKGEGYTEAF
v_gene: TRBV20-1; j_gene: TRBJ1-4; len: 12; CDR3aa: SALDLATNEKLF
v_gene: TRBV5-1; j_gene: TRBJ1-1; len: 15; CDR3aa: ASSLAKTGAPNTEAF
v_gene: TRBV11-2; j_gene: TRBJ2-7; len: 13; CDR3aa: ASSYTSGLSYEQY
v_gene: TRBV11-3; j_gene: TRBJ2-5; len: 18; CDR3aa: ASSLDPMREPSGRQETQY
v_gene: TRBV12-3/TRBV12-4; j_gene: TRBJ2-7; len: 12; CDR3aa: ASSISGRAPEQY
v_gene: TRBV7-2; j_gene: TRBJ2-1; len: 13; CDR3aa: ASSPSSGRYNEQF
v_gene: TRBV12-3/TRBV12-4; j_gene: TRBJ2-1; len: 10; CDR3aa: ASRLRSGEQF
v_gene: TRBV7-3; j_gene: TRBJ2-5; len: 13; CDR3aa: ASSLTGSGAGTQY
v_gene: TRBV7-9; j_gene: TRBJ2-1; len: 17; CDR3aa: ASSSRARIGLAVYNEQF
v_gene: TRBV12-3/TRBV12-4; j_gene: TRBJ2-7; len: 10; CDR3aa: ASRGRRGEQY
v_gene: TRBV20-1; j_gene: TRBJ1-4; len: 9; CDR3aa: SALEGEKLF
v_gene: TRBV19; j_gene: TRBJ2-1; len: 12; CDR3aa: ASSIGQVGNEQF
v_gene: TRBV6-1; j_gene: TRBJ1-2; len: 13; CDR3aa: ASREPRAAAWGYT
v_gene: TRBV29-1; j_gene: TRBJ2-3; len: 11; CDR3aa: SVGTIYTDTQY
v_gene: TRBV20-1; j_gene: TRBJ2-1; len: 12; CDR3aa: SARPSGRGYEQF
v_gene: TRBV27; j_gene: TRBJ2-3; len: 12; CDR3aa: ASKPGLASDTQY
v_gene: TRBV6-6; j_gene: TRBJ1-1; len: 11; CDR3aa: ASSYRVNTGAF
v_gene: TRBV12-3/TRBV12-4; j_gene: TRBJ2-3; len: 12; CDR3aa: ASSLLAGPDTQY
v_gene: TRBV28; j_gene: TRBJ2-2; len: 12; CDR3aa: ASRNAGQTGELF
v_gene: TRBV12-3/TRBV12-4; j_gene: TRBJ2-2; len: 12; CDR3aa: ASSLVRGTGELF
v_gene: TRBV20-1; j_gene: TRBJ2-1; len: 14; CDR3aa: SARAQTGRSYNEQF
v_gene: TRBV2; j_gene: TRBJ2-2; len: 11; CDR3aa: ASSELVNGELF
v_gene: TRBV3-1; j_gene: TRBJ2-5; len: 14; CDR3aa: ASSQDAGGWSETQY
v_gene: TRBV11-3; j_gene: TRBJ1-2; len: 12; CDR3aa: ASSLAGTGDGYT
v_gene: TRBV7-3; j_gene: TRBJ2-1; len: 13; CDR3aa: ASSPGGGGVHEQF
v_gene: TRBV6-1; j_gene: TRBJ1-5; len: 12; CDR3aa: ASGDRYSNQPQH
v_gene: TRBV6-1; j_gene: TRBJ1-1; len: 14; CDR3aa: ASSEPRQVMDTEAF
v_gene: TRBV19; j_gene: TRBJ2-5; len: 12; CDR3aa: ASSMGTRVGTQY
v_gene: TRBV6-1; j_gene: TRBJ2-1; len: 11; CDR3aa: ASRNTGNNEQF
v_gene: TRBV10-1; j_gene: TRBJ2-1; len: 12; CDR3aa: ASSRAGVRDEQF
v_gene: TRBV3-1; j_gene: TRBJ1-4; len: 12; CDR3aa: ASSQVSGKVKLF
v_gene: TRBV20-1; j_gene: TRBJ2-1; len: 11; CDR3aa: SARTSGSHEQF
v_gene: TRBV2; j_gene: TRBJ2-4; len: 13; CDR3aa: ASSDRGQGLGIQY
v_gene: TRBV7-6; j_gene: TRBJ2-7; len: 11; CDR3aa: ASSFGEPYEQY
v_gene: TRBV6-1; j_gene: TRBJ2-5; len: 15; CDR3aa: ASFNSGPGQGWETQY
v_gene: TRBV27; j_gene: TRBJ2-1; len: 14; CDR3aa: ASRLTSGSIYNEQF
v_gene: TRBV20-1; j_gene: TRBJ2-5; len: 12; CDR3aa: SAIASGRGETQY
v_gene: TRBV20-1; j_gene: TRBJ2-7; len: 12; CDR3aa: SAREYRGQNEQY
v_gene: TRBV7-9; j_gene: TRBJ2-1; len: 14; CDR3aa: ASSSLLRSSYNEQF